These 17 T cell receptor beta chains originate from one sample sequenced in a study of blood T cells in healthy people across ages (dated by TCRdb to about 2015). Libraries were constructed by 5' RACE. This sample was sequenced with an Illumina HiSeq 2500. A second PCR of roughly 7 to 11 cycles was performed with a sample-barcoded 5' primer and a J-beta primer mix. TCRdb trimmed the raw reads at Q25, called clones with MiXCR and kept productive beta chains. Entries are consolidated by CDR3 protein sequence, retaining the most common genes and DNA. A total of approximately 820,000 distinct CDR3 sequences appear in this sample, around 45% of them only once. The biggest ten clones account for roughly a fifth of the sample. The sequencing input was blood. The receptor source for this set is a man in his sixties in good health.

The V gene is TRBV7-9, the J gene TRBJ2-5; 11 bases are a match to TRBD1. The J call is doubtful: the DNA matches TRBJ2-7 better. The CDR3 loop spans 17 amino acids. The germline gives CDR1 SEHNR, CDR2 FQNEAQ (reference sequence). The CDR3 loop reads CASSINTGQGAGYEQYF. DNA for the CDR3: TGTGCCAGCAGCATCAACACCGGACAGGGGGCTGGGTACGAGCAGTACTTC.

This clonotype was counted ten times or more. This rearrangement joins TRBV9 to TRBJ2-7, with D perhaps matching TRBD1 (5 bases). V was shortened by 0 bases and J by 4 bases, with 11 bases between the two germline ends. The length of the CDR3 is 14 residues. Per germline, CDR1 SGDLS and CDR2 YYNGEE. The CDR3 DNA sequence: TGTGCCAGCAGCGTAGCTAGTCAGGGTTACGAGCAGTACTTC. Translated, it gives CASSVASQGYEQYF. Looking up the rest from reference TRBV9 and TRBJ2-7 gives the full variable domain: DSGVTQTPKHLITATGQRVTLRCSPRSGDLSVYWYQQSLDQGLQFLIQYYNGEERAKGNILERFSAQQFPDLHSELNLSSLELGDSALYFCASSVASQGYEQYFGPGTRLTVT.

This clonotype appeared a few times. The CDR3 loop is CASSQDGAGGLADTQYF. The DNA for the CDR3 is TGCGCCAGCAGCCAAGATGGAGCGGGGGGGCTCGCAGATACGCAGTATTTT. The chain recombines TRBV4-1 with TRBJ2-3; TRBD2 aligns across 10 bases. The CDR3 consists of 17 residues. V lost 0 bases, J lost 4 bases, and 7 bases stayed unmatched. The V gene's germline CDR1 is MGHRA and CDR2 YSYEKL.

The chain recombines TRBV6-1 with TRBJ2-4, with TRBD1 matching 9 bases. The DNA end is more similar to TRBJ2-7, so the J call may be wrong. The CDR3 loop spans 13 amino acids. Germline V lookup: CDR1 MNHNS, CDR2 SASEGT. The DNA of the CDR3 is TGTGCCAGCAGGGCCCGGACAGGGGACGAGCAGTACTTC. It codes for CASRARTGDEQYF.

On this clonotype: Since a much larger clone is just one base distant, this may be a read error. The rearrangement uses TRBV29-1 and TRBJ2-5; tentatively, D is TRBD2 (5 bases). The tail of the sequence fits TRBJ2-1 better, so the J call may be wrong. CDR3 length equals 12 residues. Germline CDR1 SQVTM, CDR2 ANQGSEA. CDR3 nucleotides: TGCAGCTTGAGAGGGTACCAAGAGACCCAGTTCTTC. This translates into CSLRGYQETQFF.

The chain has TRBV20-1 and TRBJ1-1, with D possibly TRBD1 on 5 matching bases. The CDR3 has 14 residues. Per germline, CDR1 DFQATT and CDR2 SNEGSKA (reference sequence). The V and J ends lost 2 bases and 6 bases respectively, with 16 bases between them. The CDR3 here is CSARRVVRGSEAFF. The CDR3 DNA follows: TGCAGTGCTAGACGTGTTGTTAGGGGTTCTGAAGCTTTCTTT.

The chain recombines TRBV7-6 with TRBJ2-1; D call uncertain. The DNA end is a closer match to TRBJ2-7, so the J assignment may be wrong. The CDR3 covers 15 residues. Germline loops: CDR1 SGHVS, CDR2 FNYEAQ. The CDR3 DNA is TGTGCCAGCAGCTTTACCACAAGCTCCTACAATGAGCAGTACTTC. This encodes CASSFTTSSYNEQYF.

Points on this clonotype: A much larger clone lies one base from this, so it may be a read error. In DNA form, the CDR3 reads TGCAGCGCTGAAGATCGGGTCGGTTATAGGTCGCCCCAGCATTTT. Translating it yields CSAEDRVGYRSPQHF. This sequence joins TRBV29-1 and TRBJ1-5; D remains ambiguous. CDR1 SQVTM and CDR2 ANQGSEA come from the germline V gene. This CDR3 contains 15 residues.

This sequence joins TRBV6-5 and TRBJ2-5; unclear D gene. The germline gives CDR1 MNHEY, CDR2 SVGAGI. This CDR3 is built from 12 residues. V shed 7 bases and J shed 7 bases, with 13 bases lying between them. CDR3 nucleotides: TGTGCCAGCACCAACCCCTCGGGGACCCAGTACTTC. It is translated as CASTNPSGTQYF.

V usage is TRBV7-2 and J usage is TRBJ1-5; the D gene is possibly TRBD1 (6 bases). The CDR3 loop spans 17 amino acids. CDR1 and CDR2 from the germline V gene are SGHTA and FQGNSA. V was trimmed by 3 bases and J by 4 bases, leaving 19 bases between them. The CDR3 spells CASSFGLRGPGNQPQHF. The CDR3 DNA sequence: TGTGCCAGCAGCTTCGGTCTTCGGGGGCCGGGAAATCAGCCCCAGCATTTT.

There are a few counts of this clonotype. The chain couples TRBV5-1 to TRBJ2-4; no clear D. Trimming stripped 0 bases from V and 2 bases from J, with 6 bases between. CDR1 is SGHRS, CDR2 YFSETQ, per germline. The CDR3 runs 14 residues. CDR3 bases: TGCGCCAGCAGCTTGGATCCCTCCAAAAACATTCAGTACTTC. It codes for CASSLDPSKNIQYF.

This chain joins TRBV20-1 and TRBJ2-7; 8 nucleotides line up with TRBD2. CDR1 is DFQATT, CDR2 SNEGSKA, per germline (reference sequence). The CDR3 covers 14 residues. V dropped 2 bases and J dropped 2; count of bases not matched to a gene: 5. CDR3 DNA: TGCAGTGCTAGAAGTAGCGGGGCTACCTACGAGCAGTACTTC. This sequence encodes CSARSSGATYEQYF.

This clonotype was found a few times. The V gene is TRBV4-3, the J gene TRBJ1-2; D unresolved. Germline CDR1 is LGHNA and CDR2 is YSLEER. The CDR3 is 15 amino acids. V shed 1 base and J shed 2 bases, with 11 bases lying between them. CDR3 residues: CASSQGREGNYGYTF. In DNA, the CDR3 is TGCGCCAGCAGCCAAGGTCGGGAGGGAAACTATGGCTACACCTTC.

The chain employs TRBV11-2 and TRBJ2-5, with 8 bases fitting TRBD2. Per the germline V gene, CDR1 is SGHAT and CDR2 is FQNNGV. V gave up 5 bases and J gave up 11 bases; unmatched junction bases: 16. This CDR3 contains 15 residues. CDR3 sequence reads: CASSLVGTSANEQYF. CDR3 nucleotide sequence: TGTGCCAGCAGCCTGGTGGGGACTAGTGCAAATGAGCAGTACTTC.

Note on this clonotype: The CDR3 end shows no conserved phenylalanine or tryptophan, and so a read error is likely. The chain couples TRBV9 to TRBJ2-1; TRBD1 might be the D (5 bases). Germline V CDR1 and CDR2: SGDLS, YYNGEE. The length of the CDR3 is 13 residues. V lost 6 bases and J lost 9, with 16 bases in between. In nucleotides, the CDR3 is TGTGCCAGCAACATCGACCCTCAGGGTGAGCAGTTCTCC. Its translation: CASNIDPQGEQFS.

This clonotype was recorded once. V usage is TRBV6-2 or TRBV6-3 and J usage is TRBJ2-4; D is perhaps TRBD2 (6 bases). The closer fit of TRBJ2-7 to the DNA end suggests the J call may be wrong. Looked up from germline, CDR1 is MNHEY and CDR2 is SVGEGT. This CDR3 spans 14 amino acids. The CDR3 sequence: CASRRVGGGYEQYF. The CDR3 nucleotides are TGTGCCAGCAGACGCGTCGGGGGAGGCTACGAGCAGTACTTC.

This clonotype has a handful of counts. The gene calls are TRBV12-3 or TRBV12-4 and TRBJ2-1; possibly TRBD1 for D (5 bases). The V gene lost 0 bases and the J gene lost 9 bases, with 12 bases spanning the gap. The CDR3 loop spans 14 amino acids. This chain's CDR3 is CASSLAGPRGEQFF. CDR3 in DNA: TGTGCCAGCAGTTTAGCGGGGCCCCGCGGTGAGCAGTTCTTC.